The source of this T cell receptor (beta chain) is a study of blood T cells in healthy people across ages. Whole-study findings and limits: Measured against age, TCR beta diversity per million T cells decreased in a roughly linear manner.

Alongside a J-beta primer mix, a sample-barcoded 5' primer served in a second PCR lasting roughly 6 to 12 cycles. Each cDNA molecule received a tag from a template-switch adaptor that had 12 random nucleotides. TCRdb reanalysed the 5' RACE reads using MiXCR and keeps one entry per CDR3 protein. The sample consists of about 780,000 distinct CDR3 sequences, about half of them appearing once. Turning to this clonotype: Its antigen remains unknown.

The specimen sequenced was blood. This clonotype was obtained from a man older than 75 in good health.

The CDR3: CSALPRVSLVGYTF. The CDR3 coding sequence is TGCAGTGCTTTACCACGGGTTTCCCTGGTTGGCTACACCTTC. The genes are TRBV20-1 and TRBJ1-2, with D unresolved. There are 14 residues in the CDR3. Trimming took off 5 bases at V and 7 bases at J, with 20 bases between the two ends. Germline values: CDR1 DFQATT, CDR2 SNEGSKA (reference sequence).